This TCR beta chain was sequenced for a study of naive and memory T cell subsets. Study results and caveats: Naive and memory subsets had different power law exponents for TCR abundance. A few larger clonotypes appeared in naive repertoires, especially CD8, possibly memory cells re-expressing CD45RA.

Sequential positive selection took CD4 T cells first, then CD8 T cells. Four subsets defined by CD45RA and CD27 were sorted after CD3, CD4, CD8 and live/dead staining. V shed 6 bases and J 7 bases; nucleotides not matched to a gene: 11. CDR1 and CDR2 from the germline V gene are SNHLY and FYNNEI. The CDR3 runs to 15 residues. The table lists this clonotype with a few counts. Its antigen remains unidentified. Both TRBC1 and TRBC2 were covered by a beta constant-region primer of two equimolar oligonucleotides. Nested alpha and beta constant-region primers with the SP2 primer drove four PCR rounds on ligated cDNA. The cDNA 3' end received a ligated single-stranded oligonucleotide carrying the SP2 primer and a 12-nucleotide UMI. TCRdb reanalysed the UMI-ligation and nested PCR reads using MiXCR and keeps one entry per CDR3 protein. This table holds approximately 100,000 distinct CDR3 sequences, about 14% found once.

This TCR was recovered from a human donor in good health. The rearrangement joins TRBV2 to TRBJ1-5; 8 bases fit TRBD1. Sequenced material: naive CD8+ T cells from blood. CDR3: CASRDRGSGGQPQHF. The DNA of the CDR3 is TGTGCCAGCAGAGACAGGGGCTCGGGAGGACAGCCCCAGCATTTT. Combining the CDR3 with reference TRBV2 and TRBJ1-5 gives the whole variable domain EPEVTQTPSHQVTQMGQEVILRCVPISNHLYFYWYRQILGQKVEFLVSFYNNEISEKSEIFDDQFSVERPDGSNFTLKIRSTKLEDSAMYFCASRDRGSGGQPQHFGDGTRLSIL.